Listed below are T cell receptor beta chains from one sample, sequenced in a study of T cell responses to AZD1222 COVID-19 vaccine. Data came from immunoSEQ multiplex PCR; TCRdb stores just in-frame clones and leaves some out. The repertoire holds approximately 120,000 clones, with around 90% as singletons. The source was peripheral blood, collected on day 0 of AZD1222 vaccination. The origin of the receptors is an adult in good health. Each CDR3 is given with its conserved first and last residue. The D gene is left open where the match is weak. The size entry is marked missing in some rows and otherwise reads once, few, many or a size class.

J: TRBJ2-7; D: TRBD1; size: .; V: TRBV5-4; DNA: TGTGCCAGCAGAGCATGGGACAGGGGGCGCGAGCAGTACTTC; CDR3: CASRAWDRGREQYF
J: TRBJ1-1; D: .; size: .; V: TRBV19; DNA: TGTGCCAGTAGTATTTTAGGGGAGGGGACTGAAGCTTTCTTT; CDR3: CASSILGEGTEAFF
J: TRBJ2-2; D: .; size: .; V: TRBV5-1; DNA: TGCGCCAGCAGCTTTGGAGGGGGTGACACCGGGGAGCTGTTTTTT; CDR3: CASSFGGGDTGELFF
J: TRBJ2-1; D: TRBD2; size: once; V: TRBV15; DNA: TGTGCCACCAGCAGCCTTTGGGGACTAGCGGGAAATGAGCAGTTCTTC; CDR3: CATSSLWGLAGNEQFF
J: TRBJ1-2; D: .; size: once; V: TRBV14; DNA: TGTGCCAGCAGCGCCTCTGGAGCAAGTGGCTACACCTTC; CDR3: CASSASGASGYTF
J: TRBJ2-2; D: .; size: .; V: TRBV7-3; DNA: TGTGCCAGCAGCTTAGGACAGAGCACCGGGGAGCTGTTTTTT; CDR3: CASSLGQSTGELFF
J: TRBJ1-2; D: TRBD1; size: .; V: TRBV7-2; DNA: TGTGCCAGCAGCTTTTCCGGACAGGGAGGGGGCTACACCTTC; CDR3: CASSFSGQGGGYTF
J: TRBJ1-5; D: .; size: .; V: TRBV3-1/TRBV3-2; DNA: TGTGCCAGCAGCCAAGATTATGTGGGACACAAGGGCAATCAGCCCCAGCATTTT; CDR3: CASSQDYVGHKGNQPQHF
J: TRBJ1-2; D: .; size: .; V: TRBV5-6; DNA: TGTGCCAGCAGCGTGGACGTCGCTAACTATGGCTACACCTTC; CDR3: CASSVDVANYGYTF
J: TRBJ1-2; D: .; size: .; V: TRBV6-5; DNA: TGTGCCAGCAGTCCGGACCGGAACTATGGCTACACCTTC; CDR3: CASSPDRNYGYTF
J: TRBJ2-1; D: .; size: .; V: TRBV5-1; DNA: TGCGCCAGCGGAATCACCCGGGGTTTCGATGAGCAGTTCTTC; CDR3: CASGITRGFDEQFF
J: TRBJ2-1; D: .; size: .; V: TRBV6-2/TRBV6-3; DNA: TGTGCCAGCAGTAAGGAGGGTTGGTCGGGCAATGAGCAGTTCTTC; CDR3: CASSKEGWSGNEQFF
J: TRBJ2-7; D: TRBD1; size: .; V: TRBV3-1/TRBV3-2; DNA: TGTGCCAGCAGCCGGGACAGGGGCTACGAGCAGTACTTC; CDR3: CASSRDRGYEQYF
J: TRBJ1-2; D: TRBD1; size: once; V: TRBV5-6; DNA: TGTGCCAGCAGCTTGGGTACAGGGGTTGTAAACTATGGCTACACCTTC; CDR3: CASSLGTGVVNYGYTF
J: TRBJ2-1; D: TRBD2; size: .; V: TRBV2; DNA: TGTGCCAGTGGACTAGACTACAATGAGCAGTTCTTC; CDR3: CASGLDYNEQFF
J: TRBJ1-3; D: .; size: .; V: TRBV19; DNA: TGTGCCAGTAGTAGGGACAACTACTCTGGAAACACCATATATTTT; CDR3: CASSRDNYSGNTIYF
J: TRBJ2-1; D: TRBD1; size: .; V: TRBV6-4; DNA: TGTGCCAGCAGACGGGACAGAGACAATGAGCAGTTCTTC; CDR3: CASRRDRDNEQFF
J: TRBJ2-2; D: .; size: .; V: TRBV18; DNA: TGTGCCAGCTCATCACAACCTCCGTTTTCCGGGGAGCTGTTTTTT; CDR3: CASSSQPPFSGELFF
J: TRBJ1-4; D: TRBD1; size: .; V: TRBV18; DNA: TGTGCCAGCTCACCCCGACAGGGCTATAATGAAAAACTGTTTTTT; CDR3: CASSPRQGYNEKLFF
J: TRBJ1-5; D: TRBD1; size: .; V: TRBV7-8; DNA: TGTGCCAGCAGCCGGGACAGGGTCCCTCAGCCCCAGCATTTT; CDR3: CASSRDRVPQPQHF
J: TRBJ2-1; D: .; size: .; V: TRBV29-1; DNA: TGCAGCGTTGAACTTGACTCCTACAATGAGCAGTTCTTC; CDR3: CSVELDSYNEQFF
J: TRBJ2-6; D: .; size: .; V: TRBV7-2; DNA: TGTGCCAGCAGCTTGTTTATCGTCGGGGCCAACGTCCTGACTTTC; CDR3: CASSLFIVGANVLTF
J: TRBJ1-4; D: .; size: .; V: TRBV5-8; DNA: TGTGCCAGCAGCGTAAGAGGGTCTAATGAAAAACTGTTTTTT; CDR3: CASSVRGSNEKLFF
J: TRBJ2-2; D: .; size: few; V: TRBV7-9; DNA: TGTGCCAGCAGCTTGGGGAACACCGGGGAGCTGTTTTTT; CDR3: CASSLGNTGELFF
J: TRBJ1-1; D: .; size: .; V: TRBV6-1; DNA: TGTGCCAGCAGTGAAATCTCGGGGGGGACTGAAGCTTTCTTT; CDR3: CASSEISGGTEAFF
J: TRBJ1-4; D: .; size: .; V: TRBV9; DNA: TGTGCCAGCAGCAAAGGGACTGCAACTAATGAAAAACTGTTTTTT; CDR3: CASSKGTATNEKLFF
J: TRBJ2-7; D: .; size: .; V: TRBV2; DNA: TGTGCCAGCAGCCGGGACCCTCGCTACGAGCAGTACTTC; CDR3: CASSRDPRYEQYF
J: TRBJ1-6; D: .; size: .; V: TRBV7-9; DNA: TGTGCCAGCAGCTTAGCTAGTTCACCCCTCCACTTT; CDR3: CASSLASSPLHF
J: TRBJ2-7; D: TRBD2; size: once; V: TRBV5-1; DNA: TGCGCCAGCAGCTTGGCCCCATCTAGCGGGACTCCCTACGAGCAGTACTTC; CDR3: CASSLAPSSGTPYEQYF
J: TRBJ1-2; D: TRBD1; size: .; V: TRBV2; DNA: TGTGCCAGCAGTTACCAGGGGGCGGACTATGGCTACACCTTC; CDR3: CASSYQGADYGYTF
J: TRBJ1-5; D: TRBD1; size: .; V: TRBV19; DNA: TGTGCCAGTAGAATGGGGACAGGGTCTAATCAGCCCCAGCATTTT; CDR3: CASRMGTGSNQPQHF
J: TRBJ2-1; D: TRBD1; size: .; V: TRBV10-1; DNA: TGCGCCAGCAGTGAGTCGTGGAAGGGGGCATACAATGAGCAGTTCTTC; CDR3: CASSESWKGAYNEQFF
J: TRBJ1-2; D: .; size: .; V: TRBV5-4; DNA: TGTGCCAGCAGCCCTAATGGGCAGTATCATGGCTACACCTTC; CDR3: CASSPNGQYHGYTF
J: TRBJ2-7; D: TRBD1; size: .; V: TRBV5-1; DNA: TGCGCCAGCAGCCGCGGACAGGGAGACTCCTACGAGCAGTACTTC; CDR3: CASSRGQGDSYEQYF
J: TRBJ1-2; D: .; size: .; V: TRBV10-2; DNA: TGCGCCAGCAGTGATCCGGGGGGCAAAGGCTACACCTTC; CDR3: CASSDPGGKGYTF
J: TRBJ2-5; D: .; size: once; V: TRBV19; DNA: TGTGCCAGTAGCCGCGCAGGGGCGGGAGAAGAGACCCAGTACTTC; CDR3: CASSRAGAGEETQYF
J: TRBJ1-3; D: .; size: .; V: TRBV13; DNA: TGTGCCAGCAGCCGCCCAGGGAGTGTCTTCGGGGGAAACACCATATATTTT; CDR3: CASSRPGSVFGGNTIYF
J: TRBJ2-2; D: .; size: .; V: TRBV29-1; DNA: TGCAGCGTTAAGGACAGTAACACCGGGGAGCTGTTTTTT; CDR3: CSVKDSNTGELFF
J: TRBJ1-2; D: .; size: .; V: TRBV18; DNA: TGTGCCAGCTCAGGGGGCGACTATGGCTACACCTTC; CDR3: CASSGGDYGYTF
J: TRBJ2-3; D: TRBD2; size: .; V: TRBV2; DNA: TGTGCCAGCAAGTTACTAGCGGGGGTCCAGCTCGTTACAGATACGCAGTATTTT; CDR3: CASKLLAGVQLVTDTQYF
J: TRBJ2-1; D: TRBD2; size: .; V: TRBV30; DNA: TGTGCCTGGAGTGAAAAGCGAGGACTAGCGGGGTACAATGAGCAGTTCTTC; CDR3: CAWSEKRGLAGYNEQFF
J: TRBJ1-1; D: .; size: .; V: TRBV6-5; DNA: TGTGCCAGCAGCTCCACGGGGGGGGTGCCTGAAGCTTTCTTT; CDR3: CASSSTGGVPEAFF
J: TRBJ1-2; D: .; size: .; V: TRBV19; DNA: TGTGCCAGTAGTATAGAATCTTCCAGGCGCTTGGGTGGCTACACCTTC; CDR3: CASSIESSRRLGGYTF
J: TRBJ1-1; D: TRBD1; size: .; V: TRBV5-6; DNA: TGTGCCAGCAGCTTTTCCGAGGACAGGGGGGTCTTT; CDR3: CASSFSEDRGVF
J: TRBJ2-5; D: .; size: .; V: TRBV27; DNA: TGTGCCAGCAGCCCGTCTAGAGGCGAGACCCAGTACTTC; CDR3: CASSPSRGETQYF
J: TRBJ1-2; D: .; size: .; V: TRBV28; DNA: TGTGCCAGCAGTACGGGACCACCTGGGGATGGCTACACCTTC; CDR3: CASSTGPPGDGYTF
J: TRBJ1-2; D: .; size: .; V: TRBV2; DNA: TGTGCCAGCAGTGAATCGTTAAATTCACAGTATGGCTACACCTTC; CDR3: CASSESLNSQYGYTF
J: TRBJ1-1; D: TRBD1; size: .; V: TRBV6-5; DNA: TGTGCCAGCAAGCCACCACAGGGGCTGAACACTGAAGCTTTCTTT; CDR3: CASKPPQGLNTEAFF
J: TRBJ1-5; D: .; size: .; V: TRBV5-1; DNA: TGCGCCAGCAGCTTGGATGGGAGGGGTGATCAGCCCCAGCATTTT; CDR3: CASSLDGRGDQPQHF
J: TRBJ1-1; D: TRBD1; size: .; V: TRBV27; DNA: TGTGCCAGCAGTTGGGGACAGGGGGGAACTGAAGCTTTCTTT; CDR3: CASSWGQGGTEAFF
J: TRBJ2-3; D: TRBD2; size: .; V: TRBV5-4; DNA: TGTGCCACAGGGACTAGCGGAAGCACAGATACGCAGTATTTT; CDR3: CATGTSGSTDTQYF
J: TRBJ1-1; D: TRBD1; size: .; V: TRBV5-1; DNA: TGCGCCAGCAGCTTGGCCCCTTCAGGGGGCGTCTGGGCTTTCTTT; CDR3: CASSLAPSGGVWAFF
J: TRBJ1-2; D: .; size: .; V: TRBV12-5; DNA: TGTGCTAGTGGTATTAGACAGTCACCTTATGGCTACACCTTC; CDR3: CASGIRQSPYGYTF
J: TRBJ1-5; D: .; size: few; V: TRBV5-8; DNA: TGTGCCAGCAGTTCGGGACAAGAGAGCAATCAGCCCCAGCATTTT; CDR3: CASSSGQESNQPQHF
J: TRBJ1-2; D: TRBD1; size: .; V: TRBV10-3; DNA: TGTGCCATCCCGGAGGGGACAGGAGCTAACTATGGCTACACCTTC; CDR3: CAIPEGTGANYGYTF